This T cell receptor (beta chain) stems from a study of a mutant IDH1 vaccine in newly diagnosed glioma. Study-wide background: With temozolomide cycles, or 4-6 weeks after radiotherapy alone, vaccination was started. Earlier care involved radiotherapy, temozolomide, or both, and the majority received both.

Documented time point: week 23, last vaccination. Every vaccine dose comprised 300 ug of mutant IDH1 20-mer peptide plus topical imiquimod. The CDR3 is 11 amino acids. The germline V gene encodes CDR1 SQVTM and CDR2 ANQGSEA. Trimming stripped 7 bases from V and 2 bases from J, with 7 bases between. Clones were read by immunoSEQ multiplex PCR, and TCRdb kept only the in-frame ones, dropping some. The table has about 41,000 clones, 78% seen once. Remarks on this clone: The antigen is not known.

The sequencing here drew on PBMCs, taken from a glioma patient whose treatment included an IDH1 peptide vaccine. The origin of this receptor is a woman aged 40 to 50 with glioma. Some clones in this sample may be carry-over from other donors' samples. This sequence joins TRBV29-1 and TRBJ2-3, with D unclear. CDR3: CSAKYTDTQYF. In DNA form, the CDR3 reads TGCAGCGCCAAATACACAGATACGCAGTATTTT.